What follows are 14 T cell receptor beta chains derived from one specimen sequenced in a study of cytomegalovirus exposure and HLA in healthy donors (dated by TCRdb to the late 2010s). The method was the immunoSEQ multiplex PCR assay. The multiplex PCR relied on a mix of 60 forward primers for TCR Vbeta segments and 13 reverse primers for TCR Jbeta segments. What TCRdb holds here is the immuneACCESS table cut down to in-frame rearrangements. Part of the clones is not present; checked against another copy, under half of the missing clones reflect an unresolved V gene, and the others are unexplained. This sample holds tens of thousands of clones; 65% to 80% were observed only once. The leading ten clones occupy about 9.5% of the sample. The source material was PBMCs. The receptors were gathered from a man in his thirties or forties in good health and CMV-seropositive.

The chain employs TRBV27 and TRBJ1-6, with D maybe TRBD1 (5 bases). V was clipped by 8 bases and J by 0 bases, with 17 bases between them. The CDR3 is 17 amino acids. CDR1 MNHEY and CDR2 SMNVEV come from the germline V gene (reference sequence). CDR3: CASGAGPQSSYNSPLHF. Written as DNA, the CDR3 is TGTGCCAGCGGAGCGGGACCTCAATCCTCCTATAATTCACCCCTCCACTTT.

This clone was seen a handful of times. The chain has TRBV4-1 and TRBJ2-2, with D possibly matching TRBD2 (7 bases). Germline-derived CDR1 and CDR2 are MGHRA and YSYEKL. The CDR3 is 13 amino acids. Trimming cost V 6 bases and J 3 bases, with 8 bases left between them. The CDR3 loop reads CASRGGHTGELFF. CDR3 bases: TGCGCCAGCAGGGGGGGGCACACCGGGGAGCTGTTTTTT.

The chain couples TRBV5-4 to TRBJ2-7, with D perhaps TRBD2 (6 bases). Trimming took 0 bases from V and 5 from J, leaving 12 bases between them. CDR1 SGHNT and CDR2 YYREEE come from the germline V gene (reference sequence). The length of the CDR3 is 14 residues. DNA for the CDR3: TGTGCCAGCAGCTTGGGCGGGGCTGTAAACGAGCAGTACTTC. This translates into CASSLGGAVNEQYF.

This clone was seen more than once but under ten times. This chain connects TRBV7-9 to TRBJ1-6; D may be TRBD1 (6 bases). This CDR3 is 13 amino acids long. V was clipped by 5 bases and J by 5 bases, with 7 bases between them. Germline V CDR1 and CDR2: SEHNR, FQNEAQ (reference sequence). The CDR3 DNA is TGTGCCAGCAGCGGGACAAATAATTCACCCCTCCACTTT. This codes for CASSGTNNSPLHF.

V and J are TRBV2 and TRBJ1-1; a weak D match, TRBD1 (5 bases). The CDR3 length is 13 residues. V lost 6 bases and J lost 1, with 9 bases in between. Germline loops: CDR1 SNHLY, CDR2 FYNNEI. As DNA, the CDR3 is TGTGCCAGCAGGGAGGGGTGGAACACTGAAGCTTTCTTT. As protein: CASREGWNTEAFF.

The rearrangement links TRBV2 to TRBJ1-4; the D is unclear. This CDR3 comprises 16 residues. V was cut by 4 bases and J by 7 bases, with 19 bases left in between. Germline V gene data show CDR1 as SNHLY and CDR2 as FYNNEI. CDR3 region: CASSVVWGGTSEKLFF. CDR3 DNA: TGTGCCAGCAGTGTAGTGTGGGGAGGAACATCTGAAAAACTGTTTTTT. Combining the CDR3 with reference TRBV2 and TRBJ1-4 gives the whole variable domain EPEVTQTPSHQVTQMGQEVILRCVPISNHLYFYWYRQILGQKVEFLVSFYNNEISEKSEIFDDQFSVERPDGSNFTLKIRSTKLEDSAMYFCASSVVWGGTSEKLFFGSGTQLSVL.

The genes are TRBV19 and TRBJ2-3; TRBD2 might be the D (6 bases). Germline V gene data show CDR1 as LNHDA and CDR2 as SQIVND (reference sequence). The germline V and J ends were trimmed by 2 bases and 6 bases, with 15 bases remaining between them. This CDR3 spans 15 amino acids. This CDR3 is CASSIISRRGDTQYF. CDR3 DNA: TGTGCCAGTAGTATAATTTCCCGCCGGGGGGATACGCAGTATTTT.

The count of this clone is one. V is TRBV6-1 and J is TRBJ2-3, with 13 bases that match TRBD2. Germline values: CDR1 MNHNS, CDR2 SASEGT. Germline trimming cut 7 bases from V and 6 bases from J; bases unmatched to any gene: 7. The CDR3 has 15 amino acids. The CDR3 sequence is CASIRLAGGGDTQYF. CDR3 sequence (DNA): TGTGCCAGCATCCGACTAGCGGGGGGCGGGGATACGCAGTATTTT.

This clone was picked up a small number of times. The chain uses TRBV5-1 and TRBJ2-3; possible D gene TRBD2, 6 bases. CDR1 is SGHRS, CDR2 YFSETQ, per germline. The CDR3 spans 16 residues. With 2 bases removed from V and 1 base from J, the gap between germline ends came to 14 bases. The CDR3: CASSLSPSARTDTQYF. In DNA form, the CDR3 reads TGCGCCAGCAGCTTAAGCCCTAGCGCACGCACAGATACGCAGTATTTT.

This rearrangement joins TRBV10-3 to TRBJ1-2; D uncertain. The V and J ends lost 0 bases and 4 bases respectively, with 18 bases between them. Germline assignment: CDR1 ENHRY and CDR2 SYGVKD. The CDR3 spans 17 residues. The CDR3 region is CAISESRAAQRGYGYTF. CDR3 DNA: TGTGCCATCAGTGAGTCGAGGGCGGCACAGCGGGGCTATGGCTACACCTTC.

A single count supports this clone. The chain links TRBV2 to TRBJ2-1, with TRBD2 as a possible D gene (7 bases). In germline, CDR1 is SNHLY, CDR2 FYNNEI. The CDR3 has 17 amino acids. The V end was cut by 7 bases, the J end by 7 bases, with 26 bases between. The CDR3 here is CASNGMGGLSLGNEQFF. CDR3 DNA: TGTGCCAGCAACGGGATGGGGGGGCTGAGTCTCGGGAATGAGCAGTTCTTC.

This sequence joins TRBV28 and TRBJ1-4; D is undetermined. Germline CDR1 MDHEN, CDR2 SYDVKM. The CDR3 consists of 14 residues. Trimming cost V 2 bases and J 8 bases, with 12 bases left between them. Here the CDR3 reads CASSLKPVEEKLFF. The CDR3 DNA follows: TGTGCCAGCAGTTTAAAGCCAGTGGAGGAAAAACTGTTTTTT.

This clone has more than one count but fewer than ten. The genes are TRBV5-1 and TRBJ1-1; D is ambiguous. This CDR3 is built from 15 residues. V lost 0 bases to trimming and J lost 0 bases, with 9 bases between them. The V gene's germline CDR1 is SGHRS and CDR2 YFSETQ. CDR3 protein: CASSLVSGMNTEAFF. The CDR3 coding sequence is TGCGCCAGCAGCTTGGTGTCAGGTATGAACACTGAAGCTTTCTTT.

This chain joins TRBV13 and TRBJ1-1; 9 bases line up with TRBD1. CDR1 is PRHDT and CDR2 is FYEKMQ in the germline V gene (reference sequence). J lost 6 bases, V lost 4 bases, and 3 bases had no gene match. The CDR3 loop spans 13 amino acids. The CDR3 nucleotides read TGTGCCAGCAGCTGGACAGGGGACCCTGAAGCTTTCTTT. It is translated as CASSWTGDPEAFF.